This passage covers 24 T cell receptor beta chains from one sample sequenced in a study of T cells in Graves' hyperthyroidism and ophthalmopathy. RNA transcripts provided the source from which TCR beta CDR3 regions were amplified. An initial round of RT-PCR targeting the TCR CDR3 relied on the HTBI primer set. TCRdb reanalysed the multiplex PCR reads using MiXCR and keeps one entry per CDR3 protein. The sample has about 500,000 distinct CDR3 sequences, roughly 15% seen once; the top ten hold approximately 15%. Input material: blood. The receptor set was obtained from a woman younger than 30 with Graves' ophthalmopathy.

A word on this clonotype: The junction departs from germline at one end; a sequencing error may be responsible. The chain carries TRBV10-3 and TRBJ1-3, with 8 nucleotides matching TRBD1. The CDR3 has 14 residues. Germline assignment: CDR1 ENHRY and CDR2 SYGVKD. The CDR3 is CAISDLGQGNTIYF. The CDR3 DNA follows: TGTGCCATCAGTGACCTCGGACAGGGAAACACTATATATTTT.

The J gene is TRBJ1-2, the V gene TRBV3-1; D remains unclear. Germline loops: CDR1 LGHDT, CDR2 YNNKEL (reference sequence). V was pared by 0 bases and J by 7 bases, with 15 bases between. The CDR3 is made up of 15 amino acids. The CDR3 DNA sequence: TGTGCCAGCAGCCAAGACGCAGCCAGAGCCGGTGGCTACACCTTC. It is translated as CASSQDAARAGGYTF.

This clonotype appeared a few times. The rearrangement joins TRBV19 to TRBJ1-5, with 7 bases aligning to TRBD1. With 4 bases clipped from V and 5 bases from J, the junction kept 8 bases outside the gene matches. This CDR3 is built from 15 residues. Germline CDR1 is LNHDA and CDR2 is SQIVND (reference sequence). The CDR3: CASSTDREWDQPQHF. The CDR3 DNA follows: TGTGCCAGTAGTACTGACAGGGAGTGGGATCAGCCCCAGCATTTT.

The V gene is TRBV4-2, the J gene TRBJ2-1; 10 positions match TRBD1. The ends lost 4 bases at V and 8 bases at J; junction bases unmatched: 5. Germline assignment: CDR1 LGHNA and CDR2 YNFKEQ. The CDR3 runs 14 residues. The CDR3 DNA follows: TGTGCCAGCAGCCTGACAGGGGGCGAGGATGAGCAGTTCTTC. This translates into CASSLTGGEDEQFF.

V and J are TRBV6-1 and TRBJ1-5; 7 nucleotides match TRBD1. After removal of 7 bases from V and 4 bases from J, the junction contained 4 bases not matched to a gene. The germline V gene has CDR1 MNHNS and CDR2 SASEGT. The CDR3 runs to 13 residues. The CDR3, as DNA: TGTGCCAGCACGACAGGGAATAATCAGCCCCAGCATTTT. This sequence encodes CASTTGNNQPQHF.

As regards this clonotype: A much larger clonotype is one base distant, so this may be a read error. V usage is TRBV29-1 and J usage is TRBJ2-1, with 7 nucleotides matching TRBD2. The CDR3 extends over 15 amino acids. With V trimmed by 6 bases and J by 6 bases, 14 bases remained unmatched. Germline loops: CDR1 SQVTM, CDR2 ANQGSEA. Here the CDR3 reads CSVVWGEGSCNEQFF. Here the CDR3 DNA reads TGCAGCGTAGTGTGGGGGGAGGGAAGCTGCAATGAGCAGTTCTTC.

This clonotype was seen many times. The chain has TRBV7-3 and TRBJ1-1; 11 bases line up with TRBD1. J was trimmed by 10 bases and V by 5 bases; bases with no gene match: 6. The CDR3 totals 13 residues. From germline, CDR1 is SGHTA and CDR2 FQGTGA. CDR3 sequence reads: CASSPDRGHGAFF. The CDR3 DNA is TGTGCCAGCAGCCCGGACAGGGGGCACGGAGCTTTCTTT.

This clonotype was recorded a few times. The chain carries TRBV19 and TRBJ2-1; D call uncertain. The CDR3 contains 15 residues. Germline CDR1 is LNHDA and CDR2 is SQIVND (reference sequence). Between the trimmed V and J ends, which lost 1 base and 1 base, there was a span of 8 bases. The CDR3 nucleotides are TGTGCCAGTAGTATAGTTCCGGCTTCCTACAATGAGCAGTTCTTC. Amino acids: CASSIVPASYNEQFF.

The rearrangement joins TRBV10-3 to TRBJ2-2; 15 positions match TRBD2. Looked up from germline, CDR1 is ENHRY and CDR2 is SYGVKD. The CDR3 has 19 residues. V shed 2 bases and J 4 bases; nucleotides not matched to a gene: 8. The CDR3 region is CAISERGTSGRKVTGELFF. The CDR3 coding sequence is TGTGCCATCAGTGAGCGCGGGACTAGCGGGAGGAAGGTCACCGGGGAGCTGTTTTTT.

There are many counts of this clonotype. V gene TRBV30 combines with J gene TRBJ1-1; D gene ambiguous. Germline CDR1 GTSNPN, CDR2 SVGIG (reference sequence). The CDR3 is 12 residues long. Between the trimmed V and J ends, which lost 8 bases and 5 bases, there was a span of 15 bases. Here the CDR3 reads CAELKWDTEAFF. Here the CDR3 DNA reads TGTGCCGAACTGAAGTGGGATACTGAAGCTTTCTTT.

This clonotype was seen at least ten times. This sequence joins TRBV5-6 and TRBJ2-1; the match to TRBD2 covers 9 bases. Germline CDR1 reads SGHDT; CDR2 reads YYEEEE. V gave up 2 bases and J gave up 3 bases; unmatched junction bases: 9. The CDR3 is 17 residues long. CDR3 protein: CASSLPLSGGSYNEQFF. The CDR3 DNA follows: TGTGCCAGCAGCTTACCCTTGAGCGGGGGGAGCTACAATGAGCAGTTCTTC.

This clonotype was detected many times. V gene TRBV5-6 combines with J gene TRBJ2-5; TRBD2 agrees at 9 bases. This CDR3 comprises 15 residues. CDR1 and CDR2 (germline): SGHDT, YYEEEE. The V and J ends lost 1 base and 4 bases, in that order; junction bases with no gene match: 5. CDR3 residues: CASSLLAGGRETQYF. The CDR3 coding sequence is TGTGCCAGCAGCTTGCTTGCGGGAGGGCGAGAGACCCAGTACTTC.

This clonotype was counted only a few times. A much larger clone differs from this one at a single base, so this may be a read error. This rearrangement joins TRBV7-9 to TRBJ2-5; 9 nucleotides agree with TRBD2. J was trimmed by 5 bases and V by 4 bases; bases with no gene match: 5. Germline V gene lookup returns CDR1 SEHNR and CDR2 FQNEAQ (reference sequence). CDR3 length: 14 amino acids. The CDR3 DNA is TGTGCCAGCAGCTCAGTAGCGGGAGTGGAGACCCAGTACTTC. This sequence encodes CASSSVAGVETQYF.

This clonotype was picked up many times. The rearrangement joins TRBV5-1 to TRBJ2-1; no clear D. Trimming removed 3 bases from V and 5 bases from J, with 6 bases in between. Germline CDR1 SGHRS, CDR2 YFSETQ. CDR3 size: 12 residues. The CDR3 nucleotides read TGCGCCAGCAGCTATCTTGACAATGAGCAGTTCTTC. It specifies CASSYLDNEQFF.

This clonotype was picked up many times. The chain employs TRBV20-1 and TRBJ1-1, with D unresolved. CDR1 is DFQATT, CDR2 SNEGSKA, per germline (reference sequence). The CDR3 covers 12 residues. Trimming shortened V by 3 bases and J by 1 base, and 6 bases separated the two germline ends. The chain's CDR3 is CSARGRNTEAFF. In DNA form, the CDR3 reads TGCAGTGCTAGGGGGAGGAACACTGAAGCTTTCTTT.

As regards this clonotype: A single base separates this from a much larger clone, so it may be a read error. The chain couples TRBV28 to TRBJ2-3, with D possibly being TRBD2 (7 bases). The V end was cut by 8 bases, the J end by 6 bases, with 24 bases between. This CDR3 comprises 16 residues. Looked up from germline, CDR1 is MDHEN and CDR2 is SYDVKM. The DNA of the CDR3 is TGTGCCAGCCTCGGATATGGCGGGGAGGGGGAGGATACGCAGTATTTT. It specifies CASLGYGGEGEDTQYF.

This clonotype was seen many times. The chain carries TRBV28 and TRBJ2-5; D ambiguous. The CDR3 contains 13 residues. Germline V gene sequence: CDR1 MDHEN, CDR2 SYDVKM. V dropped 7 bases and J dropped 1 base, with 10 bases sitting between them. The CDR3 sequence is CASTPAAQETQYF. In nucleotides, the CDR3 is TGTGCCAGCACCCCCGCGGCCCAAGAGACCCAGTACTTC.

This clonotype was counted many times. The rearrangement links TRBV28 to TRBJ2-1; the match to TRBD2 covers 7 bases. Germline V lookup: CDR1 MDHEN, CDR2 SYDVKM. The CDR3 loop spans 16 amino acids. V shed 7 bases, J shed 3 bases, and the junction held 12 bases outside the gene matches. The CDR3 loop reads CASTPGGRGDYNEQFF. The CDR3 DNA is TGTGCCAGCACCCCTGGGGGGAGGGGCGACTACAATGAGCAGTTCTTC. The full variable domain, completed using reference TRBV28 and TRBJ2-1, is DVKVTQSSRYLVKRTGEKVFLECVQDMDHENMFWYRQDPGLGLRLIYFSYDVKMKEKGDIPEGYSVSREKKERFSLILESASTNQTSMYLCASTPGGRGDYNEQFFGPGTRLTVL.

This clonotype was seen only a few times. This chain uses TRBV18 with TRBJ2-5, with a possible D match to TRBD2 (6 bases). The CDR3 runs to 14 residues. The germline CDR1 and CDR2 sequences are KGHSH and LQKENI. The ends were cut back, 2 bases at V and 5 bases at J, with 12 bases in the middle. In DNA, the CDR3 is TGTGCCAGCTCACCATCGGAGGGCGGGGAGACCCAGTACTTC. Protein sequence: CASSPSEGGETQYF.

The sample holds a few counts of this clonotype. This chain uses TRBV28 with TRBJ1-5, with 8 positions matching TRBD1. This CDR3 is built from 13 residues. Germline-derived CDR1 and CDR2 are MDHEN and SYDVKM. Trimming cost V 7 bases and J 3 bases; bases outside gene matches: 2. The CDR3 region has the DNA TGTGCCAGCACGACAGGGGACAATCAGCCCCAGCATTTT. Translated: CASTTGDNQPQHF.

This clonotype showed up many times. V is TRBV3-1 and J is TRBJ1-1; unclear D gene. Deletions cut 2 bases from V and 5 bases from J, with 9 bases between. This CDR3 contains 13 residues. CDR1 is LGHDT, CDR2 YNNKEL, per germline (reference sequence). The CDR3 DNA reads as TGTGCCAGCAGCCAAACCGGGAGGACTGAAGCTTTCTTT. It specifies CASSQTGRTEAFF.

The table lists this clonotype with many counts. The chain uses TRBV5-1 and TRBJ2-1, with D perhaps TRBD2 (6 bases). The CDR3 has 15 amino acids. Germline V gene sequence: CDR1 SGHRS, CDR2 YFSETQ. Deletions cut 2 bases from V and 6 bases from J, with 15 bases between. The CDR3 reads CASSFGGGSSNEQFF. The CDR3 bases are TGCGCCAGCAGCTTCGGGGGTGGGAGCTCCAATGAGCAGTTCTTC.

This clonotype was recorded many times. The CDR3 sequence: CASSPPGKQDEQYF. CDR3 in DNA: TGTGCCAGCAGCCCCCCAGGGAAGCAGGACGAGCAGTACTTC. The rearrangement joins TRBV11-1 to TRBJ2-7; the D gene is possibly TRBD1 (5 bases). CDR3 length equals 14 residues. V dropped 5 bases and J dropped 5 bases, with 16 bases sitting between them. Germline V gives CDR1 SGHAT, CDR2 FQDESV (reference sequence).

This clonotype was seen repeatedly, ten times or more. This sequence joins TRBV7-9 and TRBJ2-1, with 7 bases identical to TRBD2. From germline, CDR1 is SEHNR and CDR2 FQNEAQ (reference sequence). CDR3 length: 15 residues. V shed 7 bases, J shed 2 bases, and the junction held 8 bases outside the gene matches. The CDR3 sequence: CASIPRGNTYNEQFF. CDR3 DNA: TGTGCCAGCATCCCGCGGGGGAACACCTACAATGAGCAGTTCTTC.